This TCR beta chain was recorded in a study of blood T cell repertoires in COVID-19. Background on the study: Sources were T cells, B-cell-depleted T cells, or PBMCs; the material itself was cDNA or gDNA.

Per the original data handling: Amplification from reference gene primers served as the basis for estimated nucleated cell counts. Clones were sequenced by immunoSEQ multiplex PCR, and TCRdb holds only the in-frame ones, with some missing. That table furnishes V, J and clone size, whereas the DNA furnished D and trimming. The repertoire consists of over 300,000 clones, with over 75% occurring once and the leading ten covering 2.2%. J lost 0 bases, V lost 7 bases, and 14 bases had no gene match. The CDR3 is 20 amino acids. CDR1 is SGHKS and CDR2 is YYEKEE in the germline V gene (reference sequence). Sequenced sample: PBMCs or T cells enriched from blood (not recorded which). The receptor's source is a man in his thirties or forties who had recovered from COVID-19. The chain recombines TRBV5-5 with TRBJ2-6, with 12 bases matching TRBD2. CDR3 sequence: CASGDATSGGTSSGANVLTF. The CDR3, as DNA: TGTGCCAGCGGAGACGCTACTAGCGGGGGGACCAGCTCTGGGGCCAACGTCCTGACTTTC. Variable domain in full (rest from reference TRBV5-5 and TRBJ2-6): DAGVTQSPTHLIKTRGQQVTLRCSPISGHKSVSWYQQVLGQGPQFIFQYYEKEERGRGNFPDRFSARQFPNYSSELNVNALLLGDSALYLCASGDATSGGTSSGANVLTFGAGSRLTVL.